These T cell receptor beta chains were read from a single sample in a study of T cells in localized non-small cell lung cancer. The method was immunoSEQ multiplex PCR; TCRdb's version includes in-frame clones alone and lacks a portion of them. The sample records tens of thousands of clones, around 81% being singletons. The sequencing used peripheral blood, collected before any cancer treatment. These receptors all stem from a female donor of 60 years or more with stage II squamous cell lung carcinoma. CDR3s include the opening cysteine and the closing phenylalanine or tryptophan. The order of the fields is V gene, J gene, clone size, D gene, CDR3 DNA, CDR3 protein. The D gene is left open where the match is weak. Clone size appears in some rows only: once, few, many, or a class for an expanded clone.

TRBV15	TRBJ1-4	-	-	TGTGCCACCCGACCAGGAAGAACCAATGAAAAACTGTTTTTT	CATRPGRTNEKLFF
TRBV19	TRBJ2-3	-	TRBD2	TGTGCCAGTAGTATAGGTGCGGGGGTGGCAGATACGCAGTATTTT	CASSIGAGVADTQYF
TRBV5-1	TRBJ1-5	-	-	TGCGCCAGCAGCCCGGGGGGGGACAATCAGCCCCAGCATTTT	CASSPGGDNQPQHF
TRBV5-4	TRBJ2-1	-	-	TGTGCCAGCAGCTTGGGGCAGGGGGGCCCTTACAATGAGCAGTTCTTC	CASSLGQGGPYNEQFF
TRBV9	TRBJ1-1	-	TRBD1	TGTGCCAGCAGCGCCTCACAGGGGTCTGAAGCTTTCTTT	CASSASQGSEAFF
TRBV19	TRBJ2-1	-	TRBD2	TGTGCCAGTAGTACCCTAGCGGGCCCCTACAATGAGCAGTTCTTC	CASSTLAGPYNEQFF
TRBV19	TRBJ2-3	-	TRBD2	TGTGCCAGTAGTACGCTAGCGGGGGCCTTAGGGGGAGATACGCAGTATTTT	CASSTLAGALGGDTQYF
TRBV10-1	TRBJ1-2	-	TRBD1	TGCGCCAGCAGTGACCTTGGACAGGGCGACTATGGCTACACCTTC	CASSDLGQGDYGYTF
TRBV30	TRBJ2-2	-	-	TGTGCCTGGAGTGTTGCCTTACCAAACACCGGGGAGCTGTTTTTT	CAWSVALPNTGELFF
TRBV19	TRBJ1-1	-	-	TGTGCCAGTAGTATCATTGCTGCCAGGGGCGACACTGAAGCTTTCTTT	CASSIIAARGDTEAFF
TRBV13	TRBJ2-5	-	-	TGTGCCAGCAGCTTAGCAGGGCTCGAGACCCAGTACTTC	CASSLAGLETQYF
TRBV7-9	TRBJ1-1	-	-	TGTGCCAGCAGCCCAGCAGATGGGGCAGACTTTGAAGCTTTCTTT	CASSPADGADFEAFF
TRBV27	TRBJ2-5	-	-	TGTGCCAGCAGTTTATCCCTAAACGGACCGCGGGAGACCCAGTACTTC	CASSLSLNGPRETQYF
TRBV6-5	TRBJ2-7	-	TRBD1	TGTGCCAGCAGTTACGGAACAGGGGGTACCTACGAGCAGTACTTC	CASSYGTGGTYEQYF
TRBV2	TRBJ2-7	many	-	TGTGCCAGCAGTGATTCCCTTATTGAGCAGTACTTC	CASSDSLIEQYF
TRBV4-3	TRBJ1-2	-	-	TGCGCCAGCAGCCAAGATTGGTCAGGGAACTATGGCTACACCTTC	CASSQDWSGNYGYTF
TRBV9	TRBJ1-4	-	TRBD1	TGTGCCAGCAGCCTCCGGACAGGGAGGGAGGATGAAAAACTGTTTTTT	CASSLRTGREDEKLFF
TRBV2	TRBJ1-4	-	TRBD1	TGTGCCAGCAGTCGGGACAGGGATGAAAAACTGTTTTTT	CASSRDRDEKLFF
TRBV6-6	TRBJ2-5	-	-	TGTGCCAGCAGTTACCCAGGGGGGGGCGAGACCCAGTACTTC	CASSYPGGGETQYF
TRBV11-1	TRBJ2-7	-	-	TGTGCCAGCAGGGGCCAGGGTTCCACAGGGATCTCCTACGAGCAGTACTTC	CASRGQGSTGISYEQYF
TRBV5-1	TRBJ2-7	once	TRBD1	TGCGCCAGCAGCTTGGAAGGCAGGGGGCTGTACGAGCAGTACTTC	CASSLEGRGLYEQYF
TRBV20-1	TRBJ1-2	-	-	TGCAGTGCTAGTACGGATGGCTACACCTTC	CSASTDGYTF
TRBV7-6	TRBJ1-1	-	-	TGTGCCAGCAGCTCAAAACAGCTGAACACTGAAGCTTTCTTT	CASSSKQLNTEAFF
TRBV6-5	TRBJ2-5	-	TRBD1	TGTGCCAGCAGTTACGACAGGGGGCATCGAGAGACCCAGTACTTC	CASSYDRGHRETQYF
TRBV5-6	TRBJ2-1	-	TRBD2	TGTGCCAGCAGAGGTAGCGGGGGGGCCAATGAGCAGTTCTTC	CASRGSGGANEQFF
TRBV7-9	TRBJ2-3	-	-	TGTGCCAGCAGCCCGGGACTTCGCACAGATACGCAGTATTTT	CASSPGLRTDTQYF
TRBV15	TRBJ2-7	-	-	TGTGCCACCAGCAGAGCCAGGGCAGACTCGTCCTACGAGCAGTACTTC	CATSRARADSSYEQYF
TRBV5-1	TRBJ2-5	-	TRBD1	TGCGCCAGCAGCACAGGACAGGGGAGAGAGACCCAGTACTTC	CASSTGQGRETQYF
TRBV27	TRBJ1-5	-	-	TGTGCCAGCAGTTTTGTGGGTCAGCCCCAGCATTTT	CASSFVGQPQHF
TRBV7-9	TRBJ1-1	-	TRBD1	TGTGCCAGCAGCAGGGACAGAGGAGGGAGTGAAGCTTTCTTT	CASSRDRGGSEAFF
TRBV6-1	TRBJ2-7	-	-	TGTGCCAGCAGCCCGGGGGTTTCCTACGAGCAGTACTTC	CASSPGVSYEQYF
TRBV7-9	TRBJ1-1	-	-	TGTGCCAGCAGCTTGACAGGGAACACTGAAGCTTTCTTT	CASSLTGNTEAFF
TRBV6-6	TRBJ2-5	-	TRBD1	TGTGCCAGCGCCAACAGGGGGAATACAGAGACCCAGTACTTC	CASANRGNTETQYF
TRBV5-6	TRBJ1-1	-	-	TGTGCCAGCAGTTGGGCGGGCACTGAAGCTTTCTTT	CASSWAGTEAFF
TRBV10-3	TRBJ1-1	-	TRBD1	TGTGCCATCAGTGAGTCTATAGTAGGACAGGGGCCTCGGATGAACACTGAAGCTTTCTTT	CAISESIVGQGPRMNTEAFF
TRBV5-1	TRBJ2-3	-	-	TGCGCCAGCAGTTCCGCAGATACGCAGTATTTT	CASSSADTQYF
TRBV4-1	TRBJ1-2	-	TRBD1	TGCGCCAGCAGCCAGCGAAGGACAGGAGGATCCAACTATGGCTACACCTTC	CASSQRRTGGSNYGYTF
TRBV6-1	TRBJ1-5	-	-	TGTGCCAGTGCCAGGGGAAGCAATCAGCCCCAGCATTTT	CASARGSNQPQHF
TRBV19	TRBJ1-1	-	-	TGTGCCAGTAGTCGTCGTGGCGGGGTTGAAGCTTTCTTT	CASSRRGGVEAFF
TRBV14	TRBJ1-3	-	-	TGTGCCAGCAGCCAAGAAACTTTTTGGGTTTCTTCTGGAAACACCATATATTTT	CASSQETFWVSSGNTIYF
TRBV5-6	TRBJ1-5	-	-	TGTGCCAGCAGCTTATGGGGGGATACCAACAATCAGCCCCAGCATTTT	CASSLWGDTNNQPQHF